This TCR beta chain was identified in a study of T cell repertoires in cytomegalovirus infection. About the research overall: An indication of both CMV infection and matching HLA type came from public TCR beta signatures.

Comment on this clonotype: Its antigen is currently unknown.

Whole-study findings and limits: HLA-C-restricted CMV clonotypes gave the most frequent clonotype in two of eight donors. Identification of carriers of CMV plus the relevant HLA was achieved through cumulative public TCR beta family frequency.

One entry per CDR3 protein, called by TCRdb with MiXCR from the reads. The table shows about 230,000 distinct CDR3 sequences, with approximately 6.7% occurring only once. The V end was cut by 8 bases, the J end by 1 base, with 11 bases between. Germline CDR1 GTSNPN, CDR2 SVGIG (reference sequence). The CDR3 is 12 amino acids. The material sequenced was PBMCs. V usage is TRBV30 and J usage is TRBJ1-1, with D maybe TRBD1 (6 bases). The clonotype originates from a human donor in good health (CMV status not recorded). Some clones in this sample may be carry-over from other donors' samples. CDR3 residues: CAPGDENTEAFF. CDR3 nucleotides: TGTGCCCCAGGGGACGAGAACACTGAAGCTTTCTTT.